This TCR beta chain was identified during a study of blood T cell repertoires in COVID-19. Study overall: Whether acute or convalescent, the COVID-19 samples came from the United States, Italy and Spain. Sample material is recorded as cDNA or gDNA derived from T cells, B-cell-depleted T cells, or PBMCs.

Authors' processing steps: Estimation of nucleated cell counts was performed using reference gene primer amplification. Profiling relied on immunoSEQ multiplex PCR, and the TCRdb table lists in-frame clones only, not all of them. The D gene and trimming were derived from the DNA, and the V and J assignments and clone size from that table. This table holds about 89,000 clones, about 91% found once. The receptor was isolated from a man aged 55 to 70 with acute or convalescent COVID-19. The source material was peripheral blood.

The CDR3 DNA reads as TGTGCCAGCAGCCAAGACGGACTATCCCAGCCCCAGCATTTT. Its translation: CASSQDGLSQPQHF. V is TRBV14 and J is TRBJ1-5; no firm D call. Between the trimmed V and J ends, which lost 0 bases and 7 bases, there was a span of 10 bases. The CDR3 runs 14 residues. Germline V gene lookup returns CDR1 SGHDN and CDR2 FVKESK.